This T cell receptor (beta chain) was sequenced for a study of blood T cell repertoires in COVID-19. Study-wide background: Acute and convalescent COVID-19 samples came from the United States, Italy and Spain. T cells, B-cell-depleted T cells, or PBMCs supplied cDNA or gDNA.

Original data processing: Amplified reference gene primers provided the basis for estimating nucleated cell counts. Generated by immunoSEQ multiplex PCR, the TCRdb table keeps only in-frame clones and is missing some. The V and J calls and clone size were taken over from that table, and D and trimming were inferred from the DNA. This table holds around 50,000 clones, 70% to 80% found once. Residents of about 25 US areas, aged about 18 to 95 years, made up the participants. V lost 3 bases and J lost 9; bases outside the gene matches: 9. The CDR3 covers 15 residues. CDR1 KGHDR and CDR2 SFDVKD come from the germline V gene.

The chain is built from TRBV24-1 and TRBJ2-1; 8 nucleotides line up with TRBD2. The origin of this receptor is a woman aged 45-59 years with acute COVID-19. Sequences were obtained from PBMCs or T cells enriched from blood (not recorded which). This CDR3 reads CATSDPGTSGGEQFF. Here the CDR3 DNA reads TGTGCCACCAGTGATCCCGGGACTAGTGGGGGTGAGCAGTTCTTC.